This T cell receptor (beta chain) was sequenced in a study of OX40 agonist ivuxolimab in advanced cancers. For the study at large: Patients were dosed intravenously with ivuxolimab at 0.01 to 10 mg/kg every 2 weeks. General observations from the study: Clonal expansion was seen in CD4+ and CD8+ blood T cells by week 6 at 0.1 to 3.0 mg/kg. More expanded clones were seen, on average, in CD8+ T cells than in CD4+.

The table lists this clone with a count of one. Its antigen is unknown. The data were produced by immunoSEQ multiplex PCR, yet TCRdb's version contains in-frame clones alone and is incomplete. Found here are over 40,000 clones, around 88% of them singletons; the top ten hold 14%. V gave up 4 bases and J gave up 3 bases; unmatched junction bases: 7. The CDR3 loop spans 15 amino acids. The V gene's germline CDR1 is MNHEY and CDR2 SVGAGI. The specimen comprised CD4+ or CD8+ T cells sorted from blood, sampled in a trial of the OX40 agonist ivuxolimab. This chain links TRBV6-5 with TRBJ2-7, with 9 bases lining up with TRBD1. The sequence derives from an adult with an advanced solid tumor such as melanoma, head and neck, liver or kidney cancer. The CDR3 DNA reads TGTGCCAGCAGTTCCGCACCGGGACAGGGCTACGAGCAGTACTTC. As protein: CASSSAPGQGYEQYF.